The clone carrying this T cell receptor beta chain was detected only a few times. Its antigen is undetermined. The data were taken from a study of post-analysis software for immune sequencing data. Findings and limits, study-wide: Controls showed lower frequencies than patients for four to six TRBV segments, and TRBV5-6, TRBV5-1 and TRBV20-1 were among these.

The CDR3 sequence is 13 residues long. Germline-derived CDR1 and CDR2 are SQVTM and ANQGSEA. The J segment lost 7 bases and the V segment lost 7 bases, leaving 11 bases of the junction unmatched. cDNA libraries of TCR beta carried unique molecular identifiers. One entry per CDR3 protein results from TCRdb running MiXCR on the PCR reads. Of about 260,000 distinct CDR3 sequences in the sample, 36% were seen once. The TCR sequence derives from a girl aged 5-17 years with multiple sclerosis. Material for sequencing was blood. The chain is built from TRBV29-1 and TRBJ2-3; 7 nucleotides align to TRBD1. DNA of the CDR3: TGCAGCGCCGGGACAGCCCGCCTCTATACGCAGTATTTT. This codes for CSAGTARLYTQYF.